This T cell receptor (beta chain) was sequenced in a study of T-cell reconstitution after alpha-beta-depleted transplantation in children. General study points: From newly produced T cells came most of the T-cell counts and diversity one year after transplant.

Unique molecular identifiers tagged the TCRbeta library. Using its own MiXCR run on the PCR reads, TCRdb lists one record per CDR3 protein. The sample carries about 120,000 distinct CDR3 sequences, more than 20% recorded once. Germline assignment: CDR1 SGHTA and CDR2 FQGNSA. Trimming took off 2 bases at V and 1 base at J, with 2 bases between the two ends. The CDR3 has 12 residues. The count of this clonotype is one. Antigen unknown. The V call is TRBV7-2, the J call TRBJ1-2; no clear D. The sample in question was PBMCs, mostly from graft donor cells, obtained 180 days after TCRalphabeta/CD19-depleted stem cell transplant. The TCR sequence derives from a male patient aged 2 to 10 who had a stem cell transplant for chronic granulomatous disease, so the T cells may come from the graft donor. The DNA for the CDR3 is TGTGCCAGCAGCTTATTTAACTATGGCTACACCTTC. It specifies CASSLFNYGYTF.